Each of the 18 T cell receptor beta chains below was sequenced from the same sample in a study of shared clonotypes between healthy human individuals. Profiling relied on immunoSEQ multiplex PCR, and the TCRdb table lists in-frame clones only, not all of them. In the table there are fewer than 600,000 clones, roughly 72% of which are singletons. Sequences were obtained from PBMCs. Source of these receptors: a woman in her thirties or forties in good health. Some clones in this sample may be carry-over from other donors' samples.

The chain joins TRBV19 to TRBJ2-1; D unresolved. The V end lost 5 bases, the J end lost 5 bases, and 4 bases lay between the germline ends. The CDR3 spans 11 residues. Germline lookup yields CDR1 LNHDA and CDR2 SQIVND (reference sequence). CDR3 loop: CASSAHNEQFF. The CDR3, as DNA: TGTGCCAGTAGTGCACACAATGAGCAGTTCTTC.

A note on this clone: A read error is likely here: a far larger clone is one base away. The CDR3 region has the DNA TGTGCCTGGAGTGAGATAGCGGAGACTGAAGCTTTATTT. Residues: CAWSEIAETEALF. The genes are TRBV30 and TRBJ1-1, with D unclear. Per the germline V gene, CDR1 is GTSNPN and CDR2 is SVGIG (reference sequence). The CDR3 sequence is 13 residues long.

V usage is TRBV28 and J usage is TRBJ1-3; D is perhaps TRBD1 (5 bases). With 6 bases removed from V and 0 bases from J, the gap between germline ends came to 15 bases. CDR1 is MDHEN, CDR2 SYDVKM, per germline. The CDR3 totals 16 residues. The CDR3 DNA reads TGTGCCAGCAGGGGGGAACTCCGCCGCTCTGGAAACACCATATATTTT. Amino acid sequence: CASRGELRRSGNTIYF. Full variable domain (outside the CDR3, taken from reference TRBV28 and TRBJ1-3): DVKVTQSSRYLVKRTGEKVFLECVQDMDHENMFWYRQDPGLGLRLIYFSYDVKMKEKGDIPEGYSVSREKKERFSLILESASTNQTSMYLCASRGELRRSGNTIYFGEGSWLTVV.

The genes are TRBV7-8 and TRBJ2-3, with 11 bases fitting TRBD2. CDR1 is SGHVS and CDR2 is FQNEAQ in the germline V gene. Trimming took 3 bases from V and 1 from J; bases not matched to a gene: 15. The CDR3 totals 20 residues. Here the CDR3 reads CASSFRGLAGGWGRTDTQYF. The CDR3 coding sequence is TGTGCCAGCAGCTTCCGAGGGCTAGCGGGGGGCTGGGGGCGCACAGATACGCAGTATTTT.

The J gene is TRBJ2-7, the V gene TRBV14; D call uncertain. V was trimmed by 5 bases and J by 0 bases, leaving 14 bases between them. The germline gives CDR1 SGHDN, CDR2 FVKESK. The CDR3 consists of 15 residues. CDR3: CASSFGRTRSYEQYF. In nucleotides, the CDR3 is TGTGCCAGCAGCTTTGGAAGGACCCGCTCCTACGAGCAGTACTTC.

This clone was seen only a few times. CDR3 protein: CASSLAPTPPDEQYF. For the CDR3, the DNA is TGTGCCAGCAGCTTAGCGCCCACCCCTCCGGACGAGCAGTACTTC. The rearrangement links TRBV7-6 to TRBJ2-7, with D unclear. V was clipped by 0 bases and J by 5 bases, with 14 bases between them. This CDR3 region has 15 residues. Germline CDR1 and CDR2: SGHVS and FNYEAQ.

The rearrangement joins TRBV30 to TRBJ1-6; no definite D call. There are 17 residues in the CDR3. Germline CDR1 GTSNPN, CDR2 SVGIG (reference sequence). Trimming removed 3 bases from V and 0 bases from J, with 15 bases in between. The CDR3 region has the DNA TGTGCCTGGAGCCCCGGTGTCCAGCGCTCCTATAATTCACCCCTCCACTTT. Translating gives CAWSPGVQRSYNSPLHF.

The gene calls are TRBV6-5 and TRBJ2-1; 13 nucleotides match TRBD2. Germline V lookup: CDR1 MNHEY, CDR2 SVGAGI. The CDR3 extends over 15 amino acids. Trimming took 4 bases from V and 7 from J; bases not matched to a gene: 4. The CDR3 DNA sequence: TGTGCCAGCAGTTTGCGACTAGCGGGAGGTAATGAGCAGTTCTTC. Translation: CASSLRLAGGNEQFF.

The chain joins TRBV25-1 to TRBJ2-7, with TRBD2 identical over 7 bases. V lost 6 bases to trimming and J lost 0 bases; unmatched junction nucleotides: 8. The CDR3 runs to 15 residues. Germline CDR1 reads MGHDK; CDR2 reads SYGVNS. The CDR3 region is CASSSGLAASYEQYF. The CDR3 nucleotides are TGTGCCAGCAGCTCCGGCCTAGCGGCCTCCTACGAGCAGTACTTC.

In its sample, this clone was seen once. V usage is TRBV7-3 and J usage is TRBJ2-3, with TRBD2 matching over 8 bases. Germline-derived CDR1 and CDR2 are SGHTA and FQGTGA. J lost 4 bases, V lost 5 bases, and 5 bases had no gene match. The CDR3 extends over 14 amino acids. The DNA for the CDR3 is TGTGCCAGCAGCCTTGGACTAGCCTCAGATACGCAGTATTTT. It specifies CASSLGLASDTQYF.

This clone was counted a few times. The V and J genes are TRBV2 and TRBJ1-5; maybe TRBD1 (5 bases). The CDR3 consists of 12 residues. The germline CDR1 and CDR2 sequences are SNHLY and FYNNEI. V was trimmed by 7 bases and J by 4 bases, leaving 8 bases between them. CDR3 in amino acids: CASMAGNQPQHF. CDR3 in DNA: TGTGCCAGCATGGCAGGGAATCAGCCCCAGCATTTT. Full variable domain (missing parts from reference TRBV2 and TRBJ1-5): EPEVTQTPSHQVTQMGQEVILRCVPISNHLYFYWYRQILGQKVEFLVSFYNNEISEKSEIFDDQFSVERPDGSNFTLKIRSTKLEDSAMYFCASMAGNQPQHFGDGTRLSIL.

The CDR3 DNA reads as TGCGCCAGCAGCGACCTCGGGGGGGTTGACACCGGGGAGCTGTTTTTT. This sequence encodes CASSDLGGVDTGELFF. V usage is TRBV5-1 and J usage is TRBJ2-2; 8 nucleotides align to TRBD2. The CDR3 is 16 amino acids. The V gene's germline CDR1 is SGHRS and CDR2 YFSETQ. The trim removed 4 bases at V and 3 bases at J, leaving 8 bases unmatched. The full variable domain, with the rest looked up from reference TRBV5-1 and TRBJ2-2, is KAGVTQTPRYLIKTRGQQVTLSCSPISGHRSVSWYQQTPGQGLQFLFEYFSETQRNKGNFPGRFSGRQFSNSRSEMNVSTLELGDSALYLCASSDLGGVDTGELFFGEGSRLTVL.

This clone was observed a few times. This sequence joins TRBV7-3 and TRBJ2-7; D not resolved. This CDR3 comprises 12 residues. CDR1 is SGHTA and CDR2 is FQGTGA in the germline V gene. V lost 4 bases to trimming and J lost 6 bases, with 10 bases between them. CDR3: CASSSGLGEQYF. CDR3 in DNA: TGTGCCAGCAGCTCCGGGCTCGGCGAGCAGTACTTC.

This chain uses TRBV2 with TRBJ2-1; the D is unclear. V shed 7 bases and J shed 0 bases, with 10 bases lying between them. The CDR3 is 14 amino acids. Looked up from germline, CDR1 is SNHLY and CDR2 is FYNNEI. CDR3 bases: TGTGCCAGCATCCGGGTTAGCTCCTACAATGAGCAGTTCTTC. Amino acids: CASIRVSSYNEQFF.

This chain links TRBV6-1 with TRBJ2-3; D is undetermined. Germline lookup yields CDR1 MNHNS and CDR2 SASEGT. The germline V and J ends were trimmed by 4 bases and 6 bases, with 11 bases remaining between them. The CDR3 length is 13 residues. This CDR3 is CASSAGSRDTQYF. CDR3 nucleotide sequence: TGTGCCAGCAGTGCAGGAAGTCGCGATACGCAGTATTTT.

The chain combines TRBV28 with TRBJ1-2; D uncertain. Germline V gives CDR1 MDHEN, CDR2 SYDVKM. The V and J ends lost 5 bases and 7 bases respectively, with 11 bases between them. The CDR3 totals 12 residues. CDR3 in amino acids: CASSLSVSGYTF. In nucleotides, the CDR3 is TGTGCCAGCAGTCTCTCAGTATCTGGCTACACCTTC.

The V and J genes are TRBV28 and TRBJ2-7; D might be TRBD2 (5 bases). Germline loops: CDR1 MDHEN, CDR2 SYDVKM. The CDR3 runs to 13 residues. Trimming left V 6 bases short and J 3 bases short, with 12 bases between. Here the CDR3 reads CASRGGSYYEQYF. CDR3 nucleotides: TGTGCCAGCAGAGGAGGATCCTACTACGAGCAGTACTTC. The complete variable domain, with remaining parts taken from reference TRBV28 and TRBJ2-7, reads DVKVTQSSRYLVKRTGEKVFLECVQDMDHENMFWYRQDPGLGLRLIYFSYDVKMKEKGDIPEGYSVSREKKERFSLILESASTNQTSMYLCASRGGSYYEQYFGPGTRLTVT.

This clone was recorded only once. The chain is built from TRBV11-3 and TRBJ2-7; D not resolved. This CDR3 spans 13 amino acids. V dropped 5 bases and J dropped 1 base, with 9 bases sitting between them. CDR1 and CDR2 (germline): SGHNT, YENEEA. CDR3 sequence reads: CASSPGPSYEQYF. CDR3 coding DNA: TGTGCCAGCAGCCCCGGACCATCCTACGAGCAGTACTTC.